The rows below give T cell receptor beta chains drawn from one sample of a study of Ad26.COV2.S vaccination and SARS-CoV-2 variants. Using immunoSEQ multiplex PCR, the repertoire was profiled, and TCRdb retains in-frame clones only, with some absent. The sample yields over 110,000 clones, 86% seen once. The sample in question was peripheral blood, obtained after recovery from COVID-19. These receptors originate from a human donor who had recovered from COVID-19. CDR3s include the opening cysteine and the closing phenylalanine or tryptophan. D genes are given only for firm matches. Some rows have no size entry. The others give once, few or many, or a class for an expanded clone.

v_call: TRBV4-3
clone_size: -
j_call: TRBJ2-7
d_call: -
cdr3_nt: TGCGCCAGCAGCCAAGTTAGGGGGACGGTGTCCTACGAGCAGTACTTC
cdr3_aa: CASSQVRGTVSYEQYF

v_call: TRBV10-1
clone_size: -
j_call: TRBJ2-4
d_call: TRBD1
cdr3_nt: TGCGCCAGCAGCCGGGACAGGGAAAACATTCAGTACTTC
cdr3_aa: CASSRDRENIQYF

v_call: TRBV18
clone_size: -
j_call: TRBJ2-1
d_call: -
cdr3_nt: TGTGCCAGCTCACCCTCCCGGACCAGGCTTTCCTACAATGAGCAGTTCTTC
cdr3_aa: CASSPSRTRLSYNEQFF

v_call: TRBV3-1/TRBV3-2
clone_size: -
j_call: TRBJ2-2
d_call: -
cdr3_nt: TGTGCCAGCAGCCAAGAGTCCAGCCCTACCGGGGAGCTGTTTTTT
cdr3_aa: CASSQESSPTGELFF

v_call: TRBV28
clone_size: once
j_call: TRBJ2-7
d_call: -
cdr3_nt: TGTGCCAGCAGTTTTCGAGCGGGACAGACCCTCTACGAGCAGTACTTC
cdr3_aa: CASSFRAGQTLYEQYF

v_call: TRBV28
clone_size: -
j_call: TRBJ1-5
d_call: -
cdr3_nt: TGTGCCAGCAGTTTTTCCCCTACCCAGCCCCAGCATTTT
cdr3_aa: CASSFSPTQPQHF

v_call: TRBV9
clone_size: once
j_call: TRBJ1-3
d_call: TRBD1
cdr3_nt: TGTGCCAGCAGCGCGTGGACAGGGGGCTCTGGAAACACCATATATTTT
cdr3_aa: CASSAWTGGSGNTIYF

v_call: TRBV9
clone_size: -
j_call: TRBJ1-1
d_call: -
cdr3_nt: TGTGCCAGCAGCGTAGAGTCTGGGATTACTGAAGCTTTCTTT
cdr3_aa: CASSVESGITEAFF

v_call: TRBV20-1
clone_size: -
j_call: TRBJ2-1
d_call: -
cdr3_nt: TGCAGTGCTAGCAATGAGCAGTTCTTC
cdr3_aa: CSASNEQFF

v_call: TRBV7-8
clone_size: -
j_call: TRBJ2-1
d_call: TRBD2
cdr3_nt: TGTGCCAGCAGCTCTCCCGGACTAGCGGGGAGGGAGCAGTTCTTC
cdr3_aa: CASSSPGLAGREQFF

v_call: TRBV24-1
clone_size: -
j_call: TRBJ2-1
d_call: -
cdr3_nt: TGTGCCACCAGCCCAGAAAGCACCTACAATGAGCAGTTCTTC
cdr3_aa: CATSPESTYNEQFF

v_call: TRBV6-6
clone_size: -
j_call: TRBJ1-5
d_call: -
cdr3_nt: TGTGCCAGCAGCTACCCGGGGGGGAATCAGCCCCAGCATTTT
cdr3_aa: CASSYPGGNQPQHF

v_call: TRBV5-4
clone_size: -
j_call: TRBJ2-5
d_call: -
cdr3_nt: TGTGCCAGCAGCTTGGCCGGGACCCCCAGAGAGACCCAGTACTTC
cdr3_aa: CASSLAGTPRETQYF

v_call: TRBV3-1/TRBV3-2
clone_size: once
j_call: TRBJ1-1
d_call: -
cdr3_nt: TGTGCCAGCAGCCGACGGGGGAACACTGAAGCTTTCTTT
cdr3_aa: CASSRRGNTEAFF

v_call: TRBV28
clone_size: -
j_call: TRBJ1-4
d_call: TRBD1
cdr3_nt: TGTGCCAGCAGTCCCTGGACAGGGGGCGGCGGAAAACTGTTTTTT
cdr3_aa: CASSPWTGGGGKLFF

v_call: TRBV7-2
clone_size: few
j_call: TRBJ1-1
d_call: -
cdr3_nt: TGTGCCAGCAGATATACACCGAACACTGAAGCTTTCTTT
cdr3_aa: CASRYTPNTEAFF

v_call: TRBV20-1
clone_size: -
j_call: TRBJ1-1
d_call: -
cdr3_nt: TGCAGTGCTAGTTCGGGACCCGATGAAGCTTTCTTT
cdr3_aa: CSASSGPDEAFF

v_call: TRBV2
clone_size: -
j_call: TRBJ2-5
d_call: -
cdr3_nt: TGTGCCAGCAGTGACGGGGACCCGCCGCGAGAGACCCAGTACTTC
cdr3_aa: CASSDGDPPRETQYF

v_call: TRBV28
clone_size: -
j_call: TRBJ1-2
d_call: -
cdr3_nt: TGTGCCAGCGTGGGACACCTCATCTATGGCTACACCTTC
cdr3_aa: CASVGHLIYGYTF

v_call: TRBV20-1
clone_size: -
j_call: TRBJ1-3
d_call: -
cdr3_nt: TGCAGTGCTAGTCGGTCCCCAAACACCATATATTTT
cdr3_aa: CSASRSPNTIYF

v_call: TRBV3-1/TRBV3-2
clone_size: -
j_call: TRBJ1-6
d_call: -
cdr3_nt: TGTGCCAGCAGCCAAGATCCAGGGACAAATTCACCCCTCCACTTT
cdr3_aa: CASSQDPGTNSPLHF

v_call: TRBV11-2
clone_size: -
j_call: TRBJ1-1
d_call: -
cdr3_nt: TGTGCCAGCAGCTTAGACTCCACTGAAGCTTTCTTT
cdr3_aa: CASSLDSTEAFF

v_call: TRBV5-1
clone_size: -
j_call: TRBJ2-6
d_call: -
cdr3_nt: TGCGCCAGCAGCTTTCTCTCCCCCTCTGGGGCCAACGTCCTGACTTTC
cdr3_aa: CASSFLSPSGANVLTF

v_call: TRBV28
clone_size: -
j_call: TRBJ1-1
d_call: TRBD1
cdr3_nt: TGTGCCACCGTGGACAGGGTTTCTGCTTTCTTT
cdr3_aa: CATVDRVSAFF

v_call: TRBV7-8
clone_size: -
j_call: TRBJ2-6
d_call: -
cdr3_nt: TGTGCCAGCAGCCCGGGTGGTGGGGCCAACGTCCTGACTTTC
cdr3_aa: CASSPGGGANVLTF

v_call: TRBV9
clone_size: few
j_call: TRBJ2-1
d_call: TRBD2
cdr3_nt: TGTGCCAGCAGCCCGAGCGGGACCTACAATGAGCAGTTCTTC
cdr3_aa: CASSPSGTYNEQFF

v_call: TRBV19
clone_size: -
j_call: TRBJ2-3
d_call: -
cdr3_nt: TGTGCCAGTAGTATTTTTACAGCTAGCACAGATACGCAGTATTTT
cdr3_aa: CASSIFTASTDTQYF

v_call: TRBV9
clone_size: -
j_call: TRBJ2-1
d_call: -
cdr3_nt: TGTGCCAGCAGCGTAGGTGGGGACTACAATGAGCAGTTCTTC
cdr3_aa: CASSVGGDYNEQFF

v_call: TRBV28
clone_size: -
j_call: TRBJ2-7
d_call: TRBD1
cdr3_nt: TGTGCCAGCAGTTCCGGGACAGGTTCCTACGAGCAGTACTTC
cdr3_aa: CASSSGTGSYEQYF

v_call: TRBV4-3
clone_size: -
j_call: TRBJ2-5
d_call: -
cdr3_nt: TGCGCGGAGGAGGGGCGGGCGACTCAAGAGACCCAGTACTTC
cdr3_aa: CAEEGRATQETQYF

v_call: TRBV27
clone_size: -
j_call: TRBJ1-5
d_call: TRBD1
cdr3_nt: TGTGCCAGCAGTTTGCTCGACAGGGCAAGCAATCAGCCCCAGCATTTT
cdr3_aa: CASSLLDRASNQPQHF

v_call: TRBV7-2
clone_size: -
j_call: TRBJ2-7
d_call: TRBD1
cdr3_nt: TGTGCCAGCAGCACATGGGACAGATCGCTCGAGCAGTACTTC
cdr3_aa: CASSTWDRSLEQYF

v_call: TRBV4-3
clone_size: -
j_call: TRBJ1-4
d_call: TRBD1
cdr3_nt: TGCGCCAGCAGCCTTAATACTCCCAGGGGGCGGGCTAATGAAAAACTGTTTTTT
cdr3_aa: CASSLNTPRGRANEKLFF

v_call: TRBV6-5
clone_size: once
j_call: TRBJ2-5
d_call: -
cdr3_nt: TGTGCCAGCAGTTACTCGGCTATCACCCGAATGGGGACCCAGTACTTC
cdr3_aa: CASSYSAITRMGTQYF

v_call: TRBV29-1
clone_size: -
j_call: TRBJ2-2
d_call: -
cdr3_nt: TGCAGCGTTGCTGACACCGGGGAGCTGTTTTTT
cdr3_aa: CSVADTGELFF

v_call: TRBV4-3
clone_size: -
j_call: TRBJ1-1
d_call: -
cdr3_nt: TGCGCCAGCAGCCAAGATACAGGTGAAGCTTTCTTT
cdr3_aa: CASSQDTGEAFF

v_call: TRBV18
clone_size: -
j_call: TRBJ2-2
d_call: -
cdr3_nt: TGTGCCAGCTCACGGGGTATACCCACAGGGACCGGGGAGCTGTTTTTT
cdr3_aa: CASSRGIPTGTGELFF